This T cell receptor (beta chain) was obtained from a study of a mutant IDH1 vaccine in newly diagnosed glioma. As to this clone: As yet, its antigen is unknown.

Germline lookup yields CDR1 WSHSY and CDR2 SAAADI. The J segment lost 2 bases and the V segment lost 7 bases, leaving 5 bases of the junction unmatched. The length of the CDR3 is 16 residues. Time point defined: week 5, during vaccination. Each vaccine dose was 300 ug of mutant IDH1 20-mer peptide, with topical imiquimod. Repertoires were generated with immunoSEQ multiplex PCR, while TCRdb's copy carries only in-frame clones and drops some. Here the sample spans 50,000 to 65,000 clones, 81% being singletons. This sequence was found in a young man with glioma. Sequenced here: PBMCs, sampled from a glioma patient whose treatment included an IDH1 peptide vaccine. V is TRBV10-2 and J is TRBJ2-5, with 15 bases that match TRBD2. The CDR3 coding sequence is TGCGCCAGCACCAAAGGACTAGCGGGGGGGCAAGAGACCCAGTACTTC. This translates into CASTKGLAGGQETQYF.